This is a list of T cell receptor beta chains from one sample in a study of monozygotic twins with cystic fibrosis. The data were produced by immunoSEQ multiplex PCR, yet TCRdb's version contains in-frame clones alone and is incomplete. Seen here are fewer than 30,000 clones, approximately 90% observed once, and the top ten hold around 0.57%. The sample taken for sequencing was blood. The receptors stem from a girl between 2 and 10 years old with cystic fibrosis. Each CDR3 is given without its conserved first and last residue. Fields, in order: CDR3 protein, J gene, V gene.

ASSEWVGQGSYEQY TRBJ2-7 TRBV6-1
ASSERGPWGGYT TRBJ1-2 TRBV27
ASTGVSSYNSPLH TRBJ1-6 TRBV7-9
ASSQEWTGWESEKLF TRBJ1-4 TRBV4-2
AWSGEIDTQY TRBJ2-3 TRBV30
SVVQGVEKLF TRBJ1-4 TRBV29-1
ASSYGISQPQH TRBJ1-5 TRBV6-5
ASSQGDRADEQF TRBJ2-1 TRBV4-1
ASSVKPNTEAF TRBJ1-1 TRBV9
ASSQDFYGVAYNEQF TRBJ2-1 TRBV4-1
ASSSDRGPGSSTNEQF TRBJ2-1 TRBV5-1
SVEDWAVQSNYGYT TRBJ1-2 TRBV29-1
ASSVGTSGVSTDTQY TRBJ2-3 TRBV9
ASSFGSGQGGLNYGYT TRBJ1-2 TRBV7-2
ASRDRADSPLH TRBJ1-6 TRBV25-1
ASGRSTPTVDTQY TRBJ2-3 TRBV6-5
ASSPIGSGGAETQY TRBJ2-5 TRBV5-4